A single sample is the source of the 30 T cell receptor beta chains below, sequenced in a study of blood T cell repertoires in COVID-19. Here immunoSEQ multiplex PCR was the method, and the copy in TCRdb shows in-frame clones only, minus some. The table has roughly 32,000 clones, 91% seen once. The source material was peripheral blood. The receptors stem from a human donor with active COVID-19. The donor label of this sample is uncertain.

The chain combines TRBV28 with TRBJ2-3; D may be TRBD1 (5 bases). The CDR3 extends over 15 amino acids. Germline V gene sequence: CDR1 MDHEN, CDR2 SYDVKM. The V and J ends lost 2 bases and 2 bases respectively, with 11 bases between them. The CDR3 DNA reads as TGTGCCAGCAGTTTAAAGCAGGGCCTCACAGATACGCAGTATTTT. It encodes CASSLKQGLTDTQYF. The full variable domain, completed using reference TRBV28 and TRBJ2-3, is DVKVTQSSRYLVKRTGEKVFLECVQDMDHENMFWYRQDPGLGLRLIYFSYDVKMKEKGDIPEGYSVSREKKERFSLILESASTNQTSMYLCASSLKQGLTDTQYFGPGTRLTVL.

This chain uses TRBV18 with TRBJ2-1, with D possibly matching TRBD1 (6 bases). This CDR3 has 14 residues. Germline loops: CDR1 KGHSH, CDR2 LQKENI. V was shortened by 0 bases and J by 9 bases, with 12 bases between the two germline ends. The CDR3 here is CASSPPNRVGEQFF. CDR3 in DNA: TGTGCCAGCTCACCACCGAACAGGGTAGGTGAGCAGTTCTTC.

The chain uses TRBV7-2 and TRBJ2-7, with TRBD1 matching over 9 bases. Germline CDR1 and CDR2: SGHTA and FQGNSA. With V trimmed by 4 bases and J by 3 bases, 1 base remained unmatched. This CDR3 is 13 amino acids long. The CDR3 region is CASSSTGGYEQYF. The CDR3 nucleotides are TGTGCCAGCAGCTCGACAGGGGGCTACGAGCAGTACTTC.

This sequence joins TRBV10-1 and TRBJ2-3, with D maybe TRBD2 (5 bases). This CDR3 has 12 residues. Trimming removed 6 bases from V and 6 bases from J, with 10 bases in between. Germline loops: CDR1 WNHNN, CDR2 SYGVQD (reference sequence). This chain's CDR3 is CASRDSLDTQYF. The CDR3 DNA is TGCGCCAGCAGGGACTCACTGGATACGCAGTATTTT.

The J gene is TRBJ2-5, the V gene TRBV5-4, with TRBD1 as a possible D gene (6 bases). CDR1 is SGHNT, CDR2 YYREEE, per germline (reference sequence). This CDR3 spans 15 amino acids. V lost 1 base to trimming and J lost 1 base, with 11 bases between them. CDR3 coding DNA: TGTGCCAGCAGCTTGATTGACAGGACCCAAGAGACCCAGTACTTC. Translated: CASSLIDRTQETQYF.

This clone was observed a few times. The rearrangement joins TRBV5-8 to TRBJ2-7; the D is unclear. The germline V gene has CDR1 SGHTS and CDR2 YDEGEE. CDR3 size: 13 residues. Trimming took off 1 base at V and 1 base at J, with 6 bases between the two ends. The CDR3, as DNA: TGTGCCAGCAGCTTGACAGAGTCCTACGAGCAGTACTTC. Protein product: CASSLTESYEQYF. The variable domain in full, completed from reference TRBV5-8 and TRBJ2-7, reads EAGVTQSPTHLIKTRGQQATLRCSPISGHTSVYWYQQALGLGLQFLLWYDEGEERNRGNFPPRFSGRQFPNYSSELNVNALELEDSALYLCASSLTESYEQYFGPGTRLTVT.

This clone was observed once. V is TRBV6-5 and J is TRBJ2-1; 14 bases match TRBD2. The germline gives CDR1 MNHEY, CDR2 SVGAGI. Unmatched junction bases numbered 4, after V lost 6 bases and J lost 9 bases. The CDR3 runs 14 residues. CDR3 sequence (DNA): TGTGCCAGCAGGTCGACTAGCGGGAGGGGTGAGCAGTTCTTC. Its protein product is CASRSTSGRGEQFF.

The CDR3 coding sequence is TGCAGCGTTGAAGAACAGGGTGAGGCAGATACGCAGTATTTT. It encodes CSVEEQGEADTQYF. The chain joins TRBV29-1 to TRBJ2-3, with TRBD1 as a possible D gene (6 bases). Germline assignment: CDR1 SQVTM and CDR2 ANQGSEA. The CDR3 spans 14 residues. V gave up 0 bases and J gave up 4 bases, with 11 bases separating them.

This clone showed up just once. The CDR3 nucleotides are TGTGCCAGCAGCCAAGATCGCGGGACGCTGGGAGTGCGGGCCAACGTCCTGACTTTC. It yields the protein CASSQDRGTLGVRANVLTF. The chain recombines TRBV4-2 with TRBJ2-6, with D possibly matching TRBD2 (6 bases). V was clipped by 0 bases and J by 5 bases, with 20 bases between them. Germline-derived CDR1 and CDR2 are LGHNA and YNFKEQ. The CDR3 loop spans 19 amino acids.

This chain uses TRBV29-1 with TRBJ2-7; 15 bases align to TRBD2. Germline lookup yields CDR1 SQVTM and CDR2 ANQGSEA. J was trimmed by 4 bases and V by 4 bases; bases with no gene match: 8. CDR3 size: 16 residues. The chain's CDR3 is CSVVGLAGGPAYEQYF. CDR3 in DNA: TGCAGCGTTGTGGGACTAGCGGGAGGTCCGGCGTACGAGCAGTACTTC.

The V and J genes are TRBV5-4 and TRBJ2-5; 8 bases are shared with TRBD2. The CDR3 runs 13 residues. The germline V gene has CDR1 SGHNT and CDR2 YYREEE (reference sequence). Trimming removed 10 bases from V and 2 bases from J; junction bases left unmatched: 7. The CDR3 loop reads CAAGGGLQETQYF. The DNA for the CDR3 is TGTGCCGCCGGGGGGGGACTTCAAGAGACCCAGTACTTC.

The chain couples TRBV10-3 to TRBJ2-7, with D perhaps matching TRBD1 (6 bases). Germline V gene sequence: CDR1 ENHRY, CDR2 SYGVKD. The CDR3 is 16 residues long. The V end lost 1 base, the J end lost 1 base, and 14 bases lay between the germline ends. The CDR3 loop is CAISELQGKRSYEQYF. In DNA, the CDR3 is TGTGCCATCAGTGAGTTACAGGGAAAACGGTCCTACGAGCAGTACTTC.

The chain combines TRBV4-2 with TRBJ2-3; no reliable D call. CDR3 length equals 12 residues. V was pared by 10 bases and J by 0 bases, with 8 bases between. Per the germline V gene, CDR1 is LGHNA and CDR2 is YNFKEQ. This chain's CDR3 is CATATSTDTQYF. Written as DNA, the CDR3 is TGTGCCACCGCCACTAGCACAGATACGCAGTATTTT.

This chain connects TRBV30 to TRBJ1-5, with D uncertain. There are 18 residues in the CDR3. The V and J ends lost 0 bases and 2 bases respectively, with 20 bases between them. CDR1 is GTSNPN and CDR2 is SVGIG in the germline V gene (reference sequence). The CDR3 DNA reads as TGTGCCTGGAGTGTACGGGAGGGAGCCGCTTGGGGCAATCAGCCCCAGCATTTT. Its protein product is CAWSVREGAAWGNQPQHF.

In DNA form, the CDR3 reads TGTGCCAGCAGCCAAGATAACGGCTACGAGCAGTACTTC. Protein product: CASSQDNGYEQYF. The chain is built from TRBV3-1 (or the pseudogene TRBV3-2) and TRBJ2-7; the D is unclear. This CDR3 is built from 13 residues. V dropped 0 bases and J dropped 3 bases, with 6 bases sitting between them. Germline V lookup: CDR1 LGHDT, CDR2 YNNKEL (reference sequence).

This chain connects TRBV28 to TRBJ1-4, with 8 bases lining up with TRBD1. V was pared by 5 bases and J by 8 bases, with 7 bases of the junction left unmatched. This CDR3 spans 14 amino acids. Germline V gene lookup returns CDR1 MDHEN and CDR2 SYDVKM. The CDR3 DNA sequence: TGTGCCAGCAGTCTCACAGGGGGAGAGGAAAAACTGTTTTTT. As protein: CASSLTGGEEKLFF.

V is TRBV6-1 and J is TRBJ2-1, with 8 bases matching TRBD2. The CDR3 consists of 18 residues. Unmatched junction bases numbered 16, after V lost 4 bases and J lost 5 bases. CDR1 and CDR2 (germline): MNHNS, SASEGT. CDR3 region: CASSATRGSGGTDNEQFF. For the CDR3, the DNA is TGTGCCAGCAGTGCCACTCGGGGGAGCGGGGGAACCGACAATGAGCAGTTCTTC.

In DNA, the CDR3 is TGCAGCTCGACCCGGGACTTAGTGGAGACCCAGTACTTC. Translated: CSSTRDLVETQYF. V is TRBV29-1 and J is TRBJ2-5; D perhaps matches TRBD2 (6 bases). The germline CDR1 and CDR2 sequences are SQVTM and ANQGSEA. The V gene lost 8 bases and the J gene lost 5 bases, with 18 bases spanning the gap. The CDR3 length is 13 residues.

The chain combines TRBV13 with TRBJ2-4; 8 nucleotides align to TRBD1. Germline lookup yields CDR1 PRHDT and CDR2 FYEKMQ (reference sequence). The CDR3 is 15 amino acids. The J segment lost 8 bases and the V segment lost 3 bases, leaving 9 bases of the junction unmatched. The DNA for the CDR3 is TGTGCCAGCAGCTTCACCGGGACAGGTGAAGACATTCAGTACTTC. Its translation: CASSFTGTGEDIQYF.

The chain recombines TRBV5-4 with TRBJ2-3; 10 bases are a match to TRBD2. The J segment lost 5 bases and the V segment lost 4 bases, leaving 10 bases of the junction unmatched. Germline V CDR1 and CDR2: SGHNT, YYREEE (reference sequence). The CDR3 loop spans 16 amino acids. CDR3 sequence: CASSAPTSGDLDTQYF. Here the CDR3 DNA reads TGTGCCAGCAGCGCCCCAACTAGCGGGGATCTAGATACGCAGTATTTT.

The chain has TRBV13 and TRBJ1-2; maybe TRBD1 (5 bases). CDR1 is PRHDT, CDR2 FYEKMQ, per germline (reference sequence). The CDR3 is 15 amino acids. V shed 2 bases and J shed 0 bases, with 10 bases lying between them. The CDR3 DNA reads TGTGCCAGCAGCTTATTCTCCAGGGCTAACTATGGCTACACCTTC. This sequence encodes CASSLFSRANYGYTF.

The CDR3 bases are TGTGCCAGCAGCCTCCAGGGGAGTGGGACAGATACGCAGTATTTT. This gives the protein CASSLQGSGTDTQYF. V gene TRBV7-6 combines with J gene TRBJ2-3; the D gene is possibly TRBD1 (6 bases). This CDR3 contains 15 residues. V was pared by 5 bases and J by 3 bases, with 15 bases between. Germline assignment: CDR1 SGHVS and CDR2 FNYEAQ.

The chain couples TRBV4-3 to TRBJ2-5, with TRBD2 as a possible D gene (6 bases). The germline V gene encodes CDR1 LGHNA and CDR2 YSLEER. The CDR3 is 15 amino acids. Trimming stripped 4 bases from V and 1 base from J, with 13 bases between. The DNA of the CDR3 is TGCGCCAGCAGCCGGGAGCGGAGGGCCCAAGAGACCCAGTACTTC. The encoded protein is CASSRERRAQETQYF.

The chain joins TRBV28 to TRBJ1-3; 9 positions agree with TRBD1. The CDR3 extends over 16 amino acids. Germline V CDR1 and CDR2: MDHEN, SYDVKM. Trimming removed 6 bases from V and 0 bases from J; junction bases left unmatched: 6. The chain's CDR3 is CASSRTGVYSGNTIYF. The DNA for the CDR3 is TGTGCCAGCAGCCGGACAGGGGTTTACTCTGGAAACACCATATATTTT.

CDR3 sequence: CASSYRGQQGAHGYTF. In DNA form, the CDR3 reads TGTGCCAGCAGTTACAGGGGGCAGCAGGGGGCGCATGGCTACACCTTC. V usage is TRBV6-6 and J usage is TRBJ1-2; the match to TRBD1 covers 8 bases. The V gene end was trimmed by 2 bases and the J gene end by 6 bases; junction bases not matched to a gene: 11. This CDR3 spans 16 amino acids. CDR1 and CDR2 from the germline V gene are MNHNY and SVGAGI (reference sequence).

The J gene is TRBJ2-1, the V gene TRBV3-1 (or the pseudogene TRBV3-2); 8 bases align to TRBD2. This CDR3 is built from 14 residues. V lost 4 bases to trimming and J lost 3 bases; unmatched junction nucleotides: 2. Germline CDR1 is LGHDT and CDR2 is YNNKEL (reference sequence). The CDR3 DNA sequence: TGTGCCAGCAGCCCGGGGGGGGTCTACAATGAGCAGTTCTTC. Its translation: CASSPGGVYNEQFF.

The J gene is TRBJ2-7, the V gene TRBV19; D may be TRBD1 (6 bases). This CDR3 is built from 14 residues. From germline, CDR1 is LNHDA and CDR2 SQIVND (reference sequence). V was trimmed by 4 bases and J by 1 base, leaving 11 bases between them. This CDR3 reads CASSSTGRSYEQYF. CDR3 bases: TGTGCCAGTAGTAGTACAGGGAGATCCTACGAGCAGTACTTC.

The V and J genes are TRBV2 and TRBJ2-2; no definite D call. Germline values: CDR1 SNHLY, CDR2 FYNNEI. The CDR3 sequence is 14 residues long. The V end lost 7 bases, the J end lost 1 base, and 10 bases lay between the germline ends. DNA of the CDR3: TGTGCCAGCATTGGCGGATGGAACACCGGGGAGCTGTTTTTT. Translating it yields CASIGGWNTGELFF.

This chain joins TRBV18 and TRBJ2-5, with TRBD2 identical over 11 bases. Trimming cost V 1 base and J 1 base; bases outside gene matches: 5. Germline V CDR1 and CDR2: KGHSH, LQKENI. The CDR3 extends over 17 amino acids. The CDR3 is CASSPQTGTSGQETQYF. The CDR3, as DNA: TGTGCCAGCTCACCACAGACCGGGACTAGCGGCCAAGAGACCCAGTACTTC. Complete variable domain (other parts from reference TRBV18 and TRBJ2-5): NAGVMQNPRHLVRRRGQEARLRCSPMKGHSHVYWYRQLPEEGLKFMVYLQKENIIDESGMPKERFSAEFPKEGPSILRIQQVVRGDSAAYFCASSPQTGTSGQETQYFGPGTRLLVL.

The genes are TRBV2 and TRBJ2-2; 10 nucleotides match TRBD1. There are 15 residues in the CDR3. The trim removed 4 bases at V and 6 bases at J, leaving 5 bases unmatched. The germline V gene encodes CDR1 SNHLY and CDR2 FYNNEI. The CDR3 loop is CASSATGGGPGELFF. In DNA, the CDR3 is TGTGCCAGCAGTGCGACAGGGGGCGGGCCCGGGGAGCTGTTTTTT.